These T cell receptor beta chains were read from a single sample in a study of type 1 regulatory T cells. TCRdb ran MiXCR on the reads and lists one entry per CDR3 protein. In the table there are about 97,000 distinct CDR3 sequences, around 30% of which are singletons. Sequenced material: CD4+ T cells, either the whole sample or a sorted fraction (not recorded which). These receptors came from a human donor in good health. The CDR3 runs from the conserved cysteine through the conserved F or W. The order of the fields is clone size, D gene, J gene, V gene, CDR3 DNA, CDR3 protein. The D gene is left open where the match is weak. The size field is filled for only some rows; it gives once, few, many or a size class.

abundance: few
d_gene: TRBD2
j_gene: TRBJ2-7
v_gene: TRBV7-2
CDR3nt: TGTGCCAGCAGCTTAGGGCTAGGAGCGGGAGTATACGAGCAGTACTTC
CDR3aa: CASSLGLGAGVYEQYF

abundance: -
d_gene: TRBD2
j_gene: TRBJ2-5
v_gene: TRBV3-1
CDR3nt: TGTGCCAGCAGCCCTAGGTTGACGGGAGGGCCCTGGGAGACCCAGTACTTC
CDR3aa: CASSPRLTGGPWETQYF

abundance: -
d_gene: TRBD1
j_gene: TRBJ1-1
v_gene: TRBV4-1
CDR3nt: TGCGCCAGCAGCCAAGGACAGGGGGCGGACACTGAAGCTTTCTTT
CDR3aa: CASSQGQGADTEAFF

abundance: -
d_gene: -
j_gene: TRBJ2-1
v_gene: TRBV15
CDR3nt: TGTGCCACCAGCGGCGTCGGCGGAAAAGCACAGAGGCGCAATGAGCAGTTCTTC
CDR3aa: CATSGVGGKAQRRNEQFF

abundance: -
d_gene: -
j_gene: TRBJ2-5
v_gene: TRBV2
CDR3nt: TGTGCCAGCAGTGATGTGGCTAGCTCAAATCGGACCCAGTACTTC
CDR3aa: CASSDVASSNRTQYF

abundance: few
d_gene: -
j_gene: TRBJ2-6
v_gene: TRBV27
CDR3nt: TGTGCCAGCAGTCCGCTAGGGGCTGGGGCCAACGTCCTGACTTTC
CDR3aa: CASSPLGAGANVLTF

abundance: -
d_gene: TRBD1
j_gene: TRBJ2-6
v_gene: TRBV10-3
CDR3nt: TGTGCCATCAGCGGACAGGGGCGAAACTCTGGGGCCAACGTCCTGACTTTC
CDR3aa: CAISGQGRNSGANVLTF

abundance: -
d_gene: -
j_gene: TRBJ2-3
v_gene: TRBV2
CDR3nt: TGTGCCAGCAGTGGCGGGACCTACACAGATACGCAGTATTTT
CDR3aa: CASSGGTYTDTQYF

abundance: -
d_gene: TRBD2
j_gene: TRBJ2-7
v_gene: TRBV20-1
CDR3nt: TGCAGTGCTACACCACCGGGACTAAACAACGAGCAGTACTTC
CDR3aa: CSATPPGLNNEQYF

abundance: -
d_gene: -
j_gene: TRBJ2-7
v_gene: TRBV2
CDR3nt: TGTGCCAGCAGCGGAACAGTACCCTACGAGCAGTACTTC
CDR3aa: CASSGTVPYEQYF

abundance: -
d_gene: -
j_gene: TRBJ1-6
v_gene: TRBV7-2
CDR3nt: TGTGCCAGCAGCCTACAGGGACTCTTGCATTCACCCCTCCACTTT
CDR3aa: CASSLQGLLHSPLHF

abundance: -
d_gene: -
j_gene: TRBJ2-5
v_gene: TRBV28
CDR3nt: TGTGCCAGCAGTAGGACTACCGGGGCGTTCGAGACCCAGTACTTC
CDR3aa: CASSRTTGAFETQYF

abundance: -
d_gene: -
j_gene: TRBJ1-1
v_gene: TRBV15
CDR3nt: TGTGCCACCAGCAAGCGACAGCAGAACACTGAAGCTTTCTTT
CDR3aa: CATSKRQQNTEAFF

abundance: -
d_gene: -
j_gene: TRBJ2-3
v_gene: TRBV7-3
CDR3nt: TGTGCCAGCAGCTCGACTAGGACAGATACGCAGTATTTT
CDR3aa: CASSSTRTDTQYF

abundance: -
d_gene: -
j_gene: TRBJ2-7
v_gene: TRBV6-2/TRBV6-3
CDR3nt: TGTGCCAGCAGTTACCTACTAGCATCGAACGAGCAGTACTTC
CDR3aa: CASSYLLASNEQYF

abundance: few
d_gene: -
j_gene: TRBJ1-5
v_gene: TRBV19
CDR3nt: TGTGCCAGTAGTGGGACGTACCTTAGCAATCAGCCCCAGCATTTT
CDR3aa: CASSGTYLSNQPQHF

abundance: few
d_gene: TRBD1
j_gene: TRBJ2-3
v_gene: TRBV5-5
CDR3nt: TGTGCCAGCAACCCCCACCCTGACAGGGCCGTAGATACGCAGTATTTT
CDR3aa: CASNPHPDRAVDTQYF

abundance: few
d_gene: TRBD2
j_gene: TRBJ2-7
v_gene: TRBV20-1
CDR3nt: TGCAGCGCAACTAGCGGGAGGGCCTACGAGCAGTACTTC
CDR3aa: CSATSGRAYEQYF

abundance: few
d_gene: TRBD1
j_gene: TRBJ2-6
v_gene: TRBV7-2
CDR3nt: TGTGCCAGCAGCTGGACAGGCTCTGGGGCCAACGTCCTGACTTTC
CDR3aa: CASSWTGSGANVLTF

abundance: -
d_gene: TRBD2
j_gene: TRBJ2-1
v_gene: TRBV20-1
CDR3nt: TGCAGTGCCCCCCCTGGGGGGGGAGCGACTCGGAATGAGCAGTTCTTC
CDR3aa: CSAPPGGGATRNEQFF

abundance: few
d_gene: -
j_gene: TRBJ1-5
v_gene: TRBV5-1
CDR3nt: TGCGCCAGCAGCTTGGAGGCTCAGGGCTCCAATCAGCCCCAGCATTTT
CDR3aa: CASSLEAQGSNQPQHF

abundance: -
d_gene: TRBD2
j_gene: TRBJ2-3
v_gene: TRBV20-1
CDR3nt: TGCAGTGCTACGGTACTAGCGGCACTCACAGATACGCAGTATTTT
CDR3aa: CSATVLAALTDTQYF

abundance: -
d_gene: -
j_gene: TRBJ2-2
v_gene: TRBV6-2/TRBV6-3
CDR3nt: TGTGCCAGCAGTTATCAGACAGCCAACACCGGGGAGCTGTTTTTT
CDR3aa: CASSYQTANTGELFF

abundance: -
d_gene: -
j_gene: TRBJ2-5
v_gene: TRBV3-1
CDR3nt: TGTGCCAGCAGCCACATAGCTGGTCAAGAGACCCAGTACTTC
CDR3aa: CASSHIAGQETQYF

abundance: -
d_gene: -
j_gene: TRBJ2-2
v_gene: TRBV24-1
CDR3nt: TGTGCCACCAGTGAACCCGGCCGGCGGGACCAGAACACCGGGGAGCTGTTTTTT
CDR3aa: CATSEPGRRDQNTGELFF

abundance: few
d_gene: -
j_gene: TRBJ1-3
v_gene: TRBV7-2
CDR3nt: TGTGCCAGCAGCTTAGTGGCAGGCTCTGGAAACACCATATATTTT
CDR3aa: CASSLVAGSGNTIYF

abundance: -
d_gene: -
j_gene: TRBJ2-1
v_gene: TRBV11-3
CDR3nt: TGTGCCAGCAGCTTGAGACTCACGGGGTACAATGAGCAGTTCTTC
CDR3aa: CASSLRLTGYNEQFF

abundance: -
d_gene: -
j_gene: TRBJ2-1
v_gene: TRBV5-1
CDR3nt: TGCGCCAGCAGCTTGGGTGGAGGCCCCGGTTGGGATGAGCAGTTCTTC
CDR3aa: CASSLGGGPGWDEQFF

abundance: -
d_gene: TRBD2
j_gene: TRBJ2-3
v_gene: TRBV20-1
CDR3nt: TGCAGTGCTATATTAAGGAGCGGGGCAGATACGCAGTATTTT
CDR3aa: CSAILRSGADTQYF

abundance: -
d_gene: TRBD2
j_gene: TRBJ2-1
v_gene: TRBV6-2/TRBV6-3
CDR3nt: TGTGCCAGCAGTTACCCTTGGACTAGCGGGAGGATCTACAATGAGCAGTTCTTC
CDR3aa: CASSYPWTSGRIYNEQFF

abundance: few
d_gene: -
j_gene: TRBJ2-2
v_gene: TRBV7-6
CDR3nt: TGTGCCAGCAGCTTAGTAGTAGGGCACACCGGGGAGCTGTTTTTT
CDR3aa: CASSLVVGHTGELFF

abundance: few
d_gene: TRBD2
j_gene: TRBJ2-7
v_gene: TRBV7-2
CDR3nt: TGTGCCAGCAGCTTAGTAGCGGGAGTTCCCTACGAGCAGTACTTC
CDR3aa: CASSLVAGVPYEQYF

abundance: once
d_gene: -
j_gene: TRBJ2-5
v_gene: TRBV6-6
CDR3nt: TGTGCCAGCAGTTACTCTGGGGGGCGCGAGACCCAGTACTTC
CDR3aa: CASSYSGGRETQYF

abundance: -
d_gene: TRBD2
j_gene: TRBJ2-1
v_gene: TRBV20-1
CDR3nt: TGCAGTGCTAGAGTCGGGTTGAGCGGGGGGAGCTCCTACAATGAGCAGTTCTTC
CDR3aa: CSARVGLSGGSSYNEQFF

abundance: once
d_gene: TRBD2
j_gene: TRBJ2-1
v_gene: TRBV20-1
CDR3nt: TGCAGTGCTAGTCCGGGAGGCCCCTTACGCAATGAGCAGTTCTTC
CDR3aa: CSASPGGPLRNEQFF

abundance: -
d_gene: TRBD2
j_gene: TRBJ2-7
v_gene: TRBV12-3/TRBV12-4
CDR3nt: TGTGCCAGCAGGTCCGGGACTAGTGTTTACGAGCAGTACTTC
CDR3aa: CASRSGTSVYEQYF

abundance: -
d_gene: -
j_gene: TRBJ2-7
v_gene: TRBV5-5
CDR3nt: TGTGCCAGCAGCTTGGGGGACATACGCTACGAGCAGTACTTC
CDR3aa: CASSLGDIRYEQYF

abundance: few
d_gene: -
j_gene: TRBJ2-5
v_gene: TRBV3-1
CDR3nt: TGTGCCAGCAGCCAATGGACGACTAGGGAAGAGACCCAGTACTTC
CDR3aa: CASSQWTTREETQYF

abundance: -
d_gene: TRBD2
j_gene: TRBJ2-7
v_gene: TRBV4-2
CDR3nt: TGTGCCAGCAGCCAAGATAGCGGAATAGCGGGAGGTAACGACGAGCAGTACTTC
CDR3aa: CASSQDSGIAGGNDEQYF

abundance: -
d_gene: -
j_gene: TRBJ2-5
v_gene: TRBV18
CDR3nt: TGTGCCAGCTCACCGGCAGCAGAGACCCAGTACTTC
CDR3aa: CASSPAAETQYF

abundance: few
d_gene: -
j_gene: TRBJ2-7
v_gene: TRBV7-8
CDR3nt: TGTGCCAGCAGCTTAACGGGCAGTCGAGCCTCCGAGCAGTACTTC
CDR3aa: CASSLTGSRASEQYF

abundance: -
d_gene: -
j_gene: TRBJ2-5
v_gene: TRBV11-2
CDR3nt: TGTGCCAGCAGCTTAAGGGACGCAGAAGAGACCCAGTACTTC
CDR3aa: CASSLRDAEETQYF

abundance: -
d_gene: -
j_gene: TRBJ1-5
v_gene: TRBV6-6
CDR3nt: TGTGCCAGCAGCCGCGGGACCTTACCTAGCAATCAGCCCCAGCATTTT
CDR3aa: CASSRGTLPSNQPQHF

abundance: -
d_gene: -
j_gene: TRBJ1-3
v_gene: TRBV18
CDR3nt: TGTGCCAGCTCACCGAAAAGTGCAGGCTCTGGAAACACCATATATTTT
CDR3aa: CASSPKSAGSGNTIYF

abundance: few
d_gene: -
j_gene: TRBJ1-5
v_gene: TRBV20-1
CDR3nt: TGCAGTGCTAGATTAAAGGGGACCGGCAGCAATCAGCCCCAGCATTTT
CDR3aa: CSARLKGTGSNQPQHF

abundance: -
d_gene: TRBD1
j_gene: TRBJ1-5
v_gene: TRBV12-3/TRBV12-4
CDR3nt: TGTGCCAGCAGTCCGCGACAGGGCGGGGGGCCCCAGCATTTT
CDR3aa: CASSPRQGGGPQHF

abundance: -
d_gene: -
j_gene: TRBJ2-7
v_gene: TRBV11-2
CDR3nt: TGTGCCAGCAGCTTAGATCCAACAGGGTATCGCGAGCAGTACTTC
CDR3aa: CASSLDPTGYREQYF

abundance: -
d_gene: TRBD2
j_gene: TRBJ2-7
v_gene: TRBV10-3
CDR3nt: TGTGCCATCAAGTCTAGCGGGAGGGCCGAATCGGGCGAGCAGTACTTC
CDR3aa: CAIKSSGRAESGEQYF

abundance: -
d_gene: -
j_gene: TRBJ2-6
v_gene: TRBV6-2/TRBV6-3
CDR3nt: TGTGCCGTACTGCGTTCTGGGGCCAACGTCCTGACTTTC
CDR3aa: CAVLRSGANVLTF

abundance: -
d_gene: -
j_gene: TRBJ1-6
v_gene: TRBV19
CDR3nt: TGTGCCAGTAGCACATACGGGGGCGCATCCAGTTCACCCCTCCACTTT
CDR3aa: CASSTYGGASSSPLHF

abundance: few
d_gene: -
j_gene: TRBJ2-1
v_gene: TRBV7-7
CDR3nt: TGTGCCAGCAGCTTACCGCAGGGGAATGAGCAGTTCTTC
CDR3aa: CASSLPQGNEQFF

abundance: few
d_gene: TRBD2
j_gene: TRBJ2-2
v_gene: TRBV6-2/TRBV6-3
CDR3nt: TGTGCCAGCACCCCCGGGGGGGCGAACACCGGGGAGCTGTTTTTT
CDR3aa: CASTPGGANTGELFF

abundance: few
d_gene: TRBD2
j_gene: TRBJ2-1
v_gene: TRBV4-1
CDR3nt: TGCGCCAGTACGCGGGGACCGGGACTAGCGGGAGTAGGCTCCTACAATGAGCAGTTCTTC
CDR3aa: CASTRGPGLAGVGSYNEQFF

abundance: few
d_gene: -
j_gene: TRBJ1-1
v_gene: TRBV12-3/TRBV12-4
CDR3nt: TGTGCCAGCAGTTTAGCCCAGGGGAGGCGAGCTTTCTTT
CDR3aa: CASSLAQGRRAFF